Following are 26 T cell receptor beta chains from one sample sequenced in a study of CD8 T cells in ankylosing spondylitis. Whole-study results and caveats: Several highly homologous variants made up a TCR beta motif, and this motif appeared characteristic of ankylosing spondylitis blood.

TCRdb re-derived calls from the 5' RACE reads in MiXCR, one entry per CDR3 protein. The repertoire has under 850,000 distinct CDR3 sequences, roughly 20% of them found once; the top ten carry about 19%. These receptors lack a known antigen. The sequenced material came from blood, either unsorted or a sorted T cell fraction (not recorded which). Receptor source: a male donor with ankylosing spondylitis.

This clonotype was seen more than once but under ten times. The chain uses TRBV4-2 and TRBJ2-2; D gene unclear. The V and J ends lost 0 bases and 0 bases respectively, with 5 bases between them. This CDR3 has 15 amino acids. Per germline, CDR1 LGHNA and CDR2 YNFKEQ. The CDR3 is CASSQEKSNTGELFF. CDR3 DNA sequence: TGTGCCAGCAGCCAAGAGAAATCGAACACCGGGGAGCTGTTTTTT.

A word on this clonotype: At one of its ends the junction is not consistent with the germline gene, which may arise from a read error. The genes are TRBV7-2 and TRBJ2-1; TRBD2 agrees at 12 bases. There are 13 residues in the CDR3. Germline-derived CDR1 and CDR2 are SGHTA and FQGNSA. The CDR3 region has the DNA TGTGCCAGCAGCCGACCGGGACTAGCGGGTCCCCGGTTC. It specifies CASSRPGLAGPRF.

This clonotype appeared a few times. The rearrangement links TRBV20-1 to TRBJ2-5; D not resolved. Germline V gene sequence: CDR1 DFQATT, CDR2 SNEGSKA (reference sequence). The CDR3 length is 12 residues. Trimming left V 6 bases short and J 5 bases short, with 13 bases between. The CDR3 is CSAEAPEETQYF. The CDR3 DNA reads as TGCAGTGCCGAAGCCCCGGAGGAGACCCAGTACTTC.

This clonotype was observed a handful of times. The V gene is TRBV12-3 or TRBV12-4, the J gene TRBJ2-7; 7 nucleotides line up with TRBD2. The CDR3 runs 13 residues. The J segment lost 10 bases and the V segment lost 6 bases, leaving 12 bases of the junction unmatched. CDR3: CASSPGTTPSQYF. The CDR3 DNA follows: TGTGCCAGCAGCCCCGGGACTACCCCCTCCCAGTACTTC.

CDR3 nucleotide sequence: TGCAGTGTCAGACCCGGCGGGACAGGGCGCGAGCAGTACTTC. Its translation: CSVRPGGTGREQYF. V gene TRBV29-1 combines with J gene TRBJ2-7, with 9 bases matching TRBD1. Germline V gives CDR1 SQVTM, CDR2 ANQGSEA. The CDR3 totals 14 residues.

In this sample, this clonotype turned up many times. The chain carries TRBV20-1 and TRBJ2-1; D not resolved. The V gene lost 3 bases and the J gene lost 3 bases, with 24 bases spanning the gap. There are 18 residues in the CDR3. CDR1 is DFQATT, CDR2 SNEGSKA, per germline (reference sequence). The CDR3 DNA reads TGCAGTGCTAGTGAGGTGCCAATTGGCGCGTCAAACTACAATGAGCAGTTCTTC. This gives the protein CSASEVPIGASNYNEQFF.

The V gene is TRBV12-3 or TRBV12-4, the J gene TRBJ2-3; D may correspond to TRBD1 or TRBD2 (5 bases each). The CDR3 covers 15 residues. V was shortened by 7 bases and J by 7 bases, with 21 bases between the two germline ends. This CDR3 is CASTHGGVRTNTQYF. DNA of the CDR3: TGTGCCAGCACCCATGGGGGAGTCAGAACAAATACGCAGTATTTT.

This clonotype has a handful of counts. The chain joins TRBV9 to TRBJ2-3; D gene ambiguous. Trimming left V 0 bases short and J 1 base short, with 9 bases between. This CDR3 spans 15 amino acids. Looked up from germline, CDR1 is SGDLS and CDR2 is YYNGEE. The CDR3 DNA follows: TGTGCCAGCAGCGTAGCTCCGGTGGGCACAGATACGCAGTATTTT. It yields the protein CASSVAPVGTDTQYF.

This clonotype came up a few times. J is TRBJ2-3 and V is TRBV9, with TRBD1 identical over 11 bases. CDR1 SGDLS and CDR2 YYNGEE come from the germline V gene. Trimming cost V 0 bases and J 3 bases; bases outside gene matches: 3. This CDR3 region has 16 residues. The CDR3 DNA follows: TGTGCCAGCAGCGTAGTGGACAGGGGGCGGACAGATACGCAGTATTTT. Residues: CASSVVDRGRTDTQYF. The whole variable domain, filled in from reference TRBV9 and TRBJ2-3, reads DSGVTQTPKHLITATGQRVTLRCSPRSGDLSVYWYQQSLDQGLQFLIQYYNGEERAKGNILERFSAQQFPDLHSELNLSSLELGDSALYFCASSVVDRGRTDTQYFGPGTRLTVL.

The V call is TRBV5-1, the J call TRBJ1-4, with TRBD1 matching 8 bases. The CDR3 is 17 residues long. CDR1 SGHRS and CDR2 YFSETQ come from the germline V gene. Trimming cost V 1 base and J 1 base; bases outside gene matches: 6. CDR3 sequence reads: CASSLSTGARTNEKLFF. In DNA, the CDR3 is TGCGCCAGCAGCTTGTCGACAGGGGCGAGAACTAATGAAAAACTGTTTTTT.

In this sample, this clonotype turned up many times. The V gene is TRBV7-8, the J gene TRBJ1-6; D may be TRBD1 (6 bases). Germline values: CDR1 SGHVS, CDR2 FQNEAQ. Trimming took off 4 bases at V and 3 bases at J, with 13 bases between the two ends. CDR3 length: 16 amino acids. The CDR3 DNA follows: TGTGCCAGCAGCTCCAAACAGGGATTCTATAATTCACCCCTCCACTTT. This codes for CASSSKQGFYNSPLHF.

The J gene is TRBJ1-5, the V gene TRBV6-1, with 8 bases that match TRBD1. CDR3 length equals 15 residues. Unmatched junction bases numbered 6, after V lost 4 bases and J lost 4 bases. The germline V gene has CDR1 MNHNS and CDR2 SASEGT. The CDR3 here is CASSAGDRSNQPQHF. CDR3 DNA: TGTGCCAGCAGTGCCGGGGACAGGTCAAATCAGCCCCAGCATTTT.

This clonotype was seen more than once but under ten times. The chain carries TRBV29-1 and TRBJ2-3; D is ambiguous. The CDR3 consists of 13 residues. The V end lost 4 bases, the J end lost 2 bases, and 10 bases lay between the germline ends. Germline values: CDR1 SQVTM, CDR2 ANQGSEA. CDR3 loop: CSVGDFSTDTQYF. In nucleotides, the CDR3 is TGCAGCGTTGGAGACTTTTCCACAGATACGCAGTATTTT.

CDR3 DNA: TGTGCCAGCAGCTCTGGACCTAGCACAGATACGCAGTATTTT. Translating it yields CASSSGPSTDTQYF. The chain is built from TRBV11-2 and TRBJ2-3; no clear D gene. Trimming took 4 bases from V and 0 from J, leaving 8 bases between them. This CDR3 contains 14 residues. Germline-derived CDR1 and CDR2 are SGHAT and FQNNGV. Full variable domain (missing parts from reference TRBV11-2 and TRBJ2-3): EAGVAQSPRYKIIEKRQSVAFWCNPISGHATLYWYQQILGQGPKLLIQFQNNGVVDDSQLPKDRFSAERLKGVDSTLKIQPAKLEDSAVYLCASSSGPSTDTQYFGPGTRLTVL.

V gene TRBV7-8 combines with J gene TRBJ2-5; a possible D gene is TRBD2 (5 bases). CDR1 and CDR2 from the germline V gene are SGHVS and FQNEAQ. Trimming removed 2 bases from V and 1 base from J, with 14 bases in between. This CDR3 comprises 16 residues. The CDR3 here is CASSLLPQAGQETQYF. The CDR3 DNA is TGTGCCAGCAGCTTACTCCCCCAGGCGGGCCAAGAGACCCAGTACTTC.

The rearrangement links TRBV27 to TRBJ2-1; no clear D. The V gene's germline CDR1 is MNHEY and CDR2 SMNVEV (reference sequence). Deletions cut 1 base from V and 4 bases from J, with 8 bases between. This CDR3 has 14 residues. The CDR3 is CASSLFGPYNEQFF. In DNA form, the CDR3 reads TGTGCCAGCAGTTTATTCGGACCGTACAATGAGCAGTTCTTC.

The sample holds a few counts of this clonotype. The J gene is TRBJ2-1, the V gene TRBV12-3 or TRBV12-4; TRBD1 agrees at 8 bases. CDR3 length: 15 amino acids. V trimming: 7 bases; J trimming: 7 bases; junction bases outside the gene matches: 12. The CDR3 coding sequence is TGTGCCAGCAAATGGAGGACAGGGAGTATAAATGAGCAGTTCTTC. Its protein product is CASKWRTGSINEQFF.

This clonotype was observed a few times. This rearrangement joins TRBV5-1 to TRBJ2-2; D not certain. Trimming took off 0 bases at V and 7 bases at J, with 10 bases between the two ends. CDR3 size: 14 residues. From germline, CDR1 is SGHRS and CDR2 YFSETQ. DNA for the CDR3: TGCGCCAGCAGCTTGGAGTATCACGGCGGGGAGCTGTTTTTT. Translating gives CASSLEYHGGELFF. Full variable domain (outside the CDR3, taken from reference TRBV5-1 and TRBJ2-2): KAGVTQTPRYLIKTRGQQVTLSCSPISGHRSVSWYQQTPGQGLQFLFEYFSETQRNKGNFPGRFSGRQFSNSRSEMNVSTLELGDSALYLCASSLEYHGGELFFGEGSRLTVL.

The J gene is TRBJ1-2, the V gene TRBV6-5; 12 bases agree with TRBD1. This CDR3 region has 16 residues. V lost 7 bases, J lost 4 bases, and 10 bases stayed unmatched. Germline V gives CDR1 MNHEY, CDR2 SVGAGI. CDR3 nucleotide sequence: TGTGCCAGCATGTTAACCGGGACAGGGGGCAGCTATGGCTACACCTTC. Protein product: CASMLTGTGGSYGYTF.

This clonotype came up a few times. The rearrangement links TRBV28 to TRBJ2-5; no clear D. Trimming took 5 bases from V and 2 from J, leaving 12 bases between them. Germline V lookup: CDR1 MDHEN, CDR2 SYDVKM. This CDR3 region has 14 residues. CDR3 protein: CASSRQDGQETQYF. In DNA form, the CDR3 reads TGTGCCAGCAGTCGACAAGACGGACAAGAGACCCAGTACTTC.

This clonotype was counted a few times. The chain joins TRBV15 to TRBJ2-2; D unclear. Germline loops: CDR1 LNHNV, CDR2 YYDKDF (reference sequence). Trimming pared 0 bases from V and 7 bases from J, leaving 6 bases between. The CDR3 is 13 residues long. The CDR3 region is CATSREGIGELFF. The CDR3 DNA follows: TGTGCCACCAGCAGAGAAGGGATCGGGGAGCTGTTTTTT.

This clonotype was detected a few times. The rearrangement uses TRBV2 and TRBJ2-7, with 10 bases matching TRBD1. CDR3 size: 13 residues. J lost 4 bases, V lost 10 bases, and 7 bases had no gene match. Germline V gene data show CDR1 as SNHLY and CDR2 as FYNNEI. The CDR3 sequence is CATQTGGGYEQYF. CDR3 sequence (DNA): TGTGCCACCCAGACAGGGGGCGGGTACGAGCAGTACTTC.

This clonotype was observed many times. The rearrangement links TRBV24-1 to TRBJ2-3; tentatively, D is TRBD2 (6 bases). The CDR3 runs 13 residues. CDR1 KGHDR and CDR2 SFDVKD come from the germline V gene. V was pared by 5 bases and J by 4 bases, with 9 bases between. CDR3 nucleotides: TGTGCCACCAGTGTTTCGGGGGCAGATACGCAGTATTTT. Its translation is CATSVSGADTQYF.

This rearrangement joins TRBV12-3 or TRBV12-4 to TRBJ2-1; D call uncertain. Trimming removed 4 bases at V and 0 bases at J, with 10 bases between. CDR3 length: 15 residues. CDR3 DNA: TGTGCCAGCAGTTCTGCCCGAATCTCCTACAATGAGCAGTTCTTC. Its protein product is CASSSARISYNEQFF.

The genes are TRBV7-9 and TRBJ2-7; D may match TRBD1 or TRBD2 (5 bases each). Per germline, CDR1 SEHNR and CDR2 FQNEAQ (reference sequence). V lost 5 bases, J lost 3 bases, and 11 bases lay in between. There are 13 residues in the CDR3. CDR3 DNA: TGTGCCAGCAGCCCCCGGGACCTCTACGAGCAGTACTTC. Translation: CASSPRDLYEQYF.

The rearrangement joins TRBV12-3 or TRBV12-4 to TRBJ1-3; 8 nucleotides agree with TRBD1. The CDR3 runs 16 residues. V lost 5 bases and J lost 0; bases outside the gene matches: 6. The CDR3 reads CASSHRDRGSGNTIYF. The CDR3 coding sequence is TGTGCCAGCAGTCACCGCGACAGGGGCTCTGGAAACACCATATATTTT.